These 16 T cell receptor beta chains share one sample of origin, sequenced in a study of blood T cells in healthy people across ages. A second PCR of about 7 to 12 cycles used a sample-barcoded 5' primer and a J-beta primer mix. Each CDR3 protein is one row after TCRdb ran MiXCR on the 5' RACE reads. The sample contains 600,000 to 1,000,000 distinct CDR3 sequences, 25% of which appear only once. In addition, the sample was reused for a study of T cells of mothers and their children.

Input material: blood. These TCRs come from a boy aged 5 to 17 in good health.

The gene calls are TRBV4-2 and TRBJ1-3; 8 bases agree with TRBD1. The germline gives CDR1 LGHNA, CDR2 YNFKEQ. This CDR3 comprises 16 residues. The V segment lost 1 base and the J segment 8 bases; nucleotides outside the gene matches: 10. The CDR3 here is CASSQGRGQGGDTIYF. The CDR3 DNA follows: TGTGCCAGCAGCCAAGGGCGCGGACAGGGTGGTGACACCATATATTTT.

Comment on this clonotype: Its ends do not fully match the called genes, so a read error is possible. V and J are TRBV7-7 and TRBJ2-1; 7 bases match TRBD1. Germline V gene lookup returns CDR1 SSHAT and CDR2 FNYEAQ (reference sequence). The CDR3 consists of 15 residues. The CDR3 is CASSPDRVPYNEQFF. In DNA, the CDR3 is TGTGCTAGCAGCCCCGACAGGGTCCCCTACAATGAGCAGTTCTTC. Full variable domain (rest looked up from reference TRBV7-7 and TRBJ2-1): GAGVSQSPRYKVTKRGQDVTLRCDPISSHATLYWYQQALGQGPEFLTYFNYEAQPDKSGLPSDRFSAERPEGSISTLTIQRTEQRDSAMYRCASSPDRVPYNEQFFGPGTRLTVL.

This clonotype turned up a few times. CDR3 DNA: TGTGCCAGCAGCCCTTACGGACAGGGAGGACATGGCTACACCTTC. It specifies CASSPYGQGGHGYTF. The gene calls are TRBV6-2 or TRBV6-3 and TRBJ1-2; 8 positions match TRBD1. This CDR3 spans 15 amino acids. Germline V gives CDR1 MNHEY, CDR2 SVGEGT. V gave up 6 bases and J gave up 6 bases; unmatched junction bases: 12.

This rearrangement joins TRBV3-1 to TRBJ1-6, with 7 bases aligning to TRBD1. Germline V gene lookup returns CDR1 LGHDT and CDR2 YNNKEL (reference sequence). This CDR3 is 14 amino acids long. The V gene end was trimmed by 3 bases and the J gene end by 7 bases; junction bases not matched to a gene: 3. CDR3 sequence: CASSQGQQNSPLHF. CDR3 sequence (DNA): TGTGCCAGCAGCCAGGGACAGCAGAATTCACCCCTCCACTTT.

The rearrangement uses TRBV7-3 and TRBJ2-1; 7 positions agree with TRBD2. With 6 bases clipped from V and 0 bases from J, the junction kept 5 bases outside the gene matches. CDR3 length: 15 residues. Germline CDR1 reads SGHTA; CDR2 reads FQGTGA. The CDR3 region is CASSLTSFSYNEQFF. The CDR3, as DNA: TGTGCCAGCAGTTTGACTAGCTTCTCCTACAATGAGCAGTTCTTC.

This clonotype was seen a few times. The chain couples TRBV7-2 to TRBJ2-1, with TRBD2 identical over 11 bases. The ends lost 1 base at V and 4 bases at J; junction bases unmatched: 3. Germline V gene sequence: CDR1 SGHTA, CDR2 FQGNSA. This CDR3 region has 16 residues. CDR3 region: CASSLVGTSGYNEQFF. The CDR3 coding sequence is TGTGCCAGCAGCTTAGTTGGGACTAGCGGATACAATGAGCAGTTCTTC. Together with reference TRBV7-2 and TRBJ2-1, the CDR3 gives the full variable domain: GAGVSQSPSNKVTEKGKDVELRCDPISGHTALYWYRQSLGQGLEFLIYFQGNSAPDKSGLPSDRFSAERTGGSVSTLTIQRTQQEDSAVYLCASSLVGTSGYNEQFFGPGTRLTVL.

This clonotype appeared a few times. V usage is TRBV5-1 and J usage is TRBJ2-1; a possible D gene is TRBD1 (5 bases). Germline lookup yields CDR1 SGHRS and CDR2 YFSETQ. Trimming took 5 bases from V and 5 from J, leaving 14 bases between them. This CDR3 is 14 amino acids long. CDR3 protein: CASREGVYHNEQFF. The CDR3 region has the DNA TGCGCCAGCAGGGAAGGGGTTTATCACAATGAGCAGTTCTTC.

This clonotype was observed a few times. CDR3 nucleotide sequence: TGCGCCAGCAGCCAAGGAGCGAAGCCCGACACAGATACGCAGTATTTT. Its protein is CASSQGAKPDTDTQYF. This sequence joins TRBV4-3 and TRBJ2-3; D is ambiguous. V lost 1 base, J lost 2 bases, and 13 bases lay in between. The CDR3 has 16 residues. Germline V gene lookup returns CDR1 LGHNA and CDR2 YSLEER.

This clonotype has only one observation. This chain uses TRBV28 with TRBJ2-1; 8 bases are a match to TRBD2. From germline, CDR1 is MDHEN and CDR2 SYDVKM. Germline trimming cut 6 bases from V and 9 bases from J; bases unmatched to any gene: 10. This CDR3 has 14 residues. The CDR3 DNA reads TGTGCCAGCAGGGAAGCGGGAGCTAGCGGTGAGCAGTTCTTC. Translated: CASREAGASGEQFF.

The rearrangement uses TRBV18 and TRBJ2-1; possible D gene TRBD1, 6 bases. V lost 5 bases, J lost 0 bases, and 11 bases lay in between. This CDR3 has 15 amino acids. Germline V gene sequence: CDR1 KGHSH, CDR2 LQKENI. The CDR3 sequence: CASSAGVSSYNEQFF. The CDR3 DNA reads TGTGCCAGCTCAGCAGGGGTCAGCTCCTACAATGAGCAGTTCTTC. The complete variable domain, with remaining parts taken from reference TRBV18 and TRBJ2-1, reads NAGVMQNPRHLVRRRGQEARLRCSPMKGHSHVYWYRQLPEEGLKFMVYLQKENIIDESGMPKERFSAEFPKEGPSILRIQQVVRGDSAAYFCASSAGVSSYNEQFFGPGTRLTVL.

The chain recombines TRBV7-9 with TRBJ2-3; D is tentatively TRBD1 or TRBD2 (5 bases each). CDR3 length equals 17 residues. Germline V CDR1 and CDR2: SEHNR, FQNEAQ (reference sequence). Trimming pared 2 bases from V and 0 bases from J, leaving 15 bases between. CDR3 bases: TGTGCCAGCAGCTTAAGTTCTCAGGGACCTAGCACAGATACGCAGTATTTT. Translating it yields CASSLSSQGPSTDTQYF.

A few counts support this clonotype. The V and J genes are TRBV10-3 and TRBJ1-1; D is uncertain. V lost 6 bases to trimming and J lost 3 bases, with 8 bases between them. Germline lookup yields CDR1 ENHRY and CDR2 SYGVKD. CDR3 length: 12 residues. The CDR3 bases are TGTGCCATCAGCCGTAGGGACACTGAAGCTTTCTTT. Protein product: CAISRRDTEAFF.

This clonotype has ten or more counts. The rearrangement links TRBV28 to TRBJ2-3; D gene unclear. V shed 4 bases and J shed 4 bases, with 6 bases lying between them. This CDR3 region has 12 residues. Germline V gene data show CDR1 as MDHEN and CDR2 as SYDVKM. The CDR3 protein is CASSSTADTQYF. The CDR3 bases are TGTGCCAGCAGTTCGACCGCAGATACGCAGTATTTT.

The gene calls are TRBV6-5 and TRBJ2-7; 11 nucleotides align to TRBD1. Germline V gene lookup returns CDR1 MNHEY and CDR2 SVGAGI. Trimming removed 5 bases from V and 4 bases from J; junction bases left unmatched: 10. CDR3 length: 16 amino acids. The CDR3 nucleotides are TGTGCCAGCAGTCCACTCGGAGGACAGGGGGCTTACGAGCAGTACTTC. It is translated as CASSPLGGQGAYEQYF.

This clonotype was recorded a few times. This chain uses TRBV29-1 with TRBJ2-5, with unresolved D. The germline V gene encodes CDR1 SQVTM and CDR2 ANQGSEA. The CDR3 runs to 12 residues. Trimming took 4 bases from V and 5 from J, leaving 11 bases between them. The chain's CDR3 is CSVGVRAETQYF. The CDR3 nucleotides are TGCAGCGTTGGAGTAAGGGCGGAGACCCAGTACTTC.

A few counts support this clonotype. The chain has TRBV28 and TRBJ2-5; D might be TRBD1 or TRBD2, each matching 5 bases. The germline V gene has CDR1 MDHEN and CDR2 SYDVKM. This CDR3 comprises 14 residues. V gave up 5 bases and J gave up 11 bases, with 21 bases separating them. CDR3 DNA sequence: TGTGCCAGCAGTCCCCCGAGAACCCTGGGGGAGCAGTACTTC. Its protein is CASSPPRTLGEQYF. Complete variable domain (other parts from reference TRBV28 and TRBJ2-5): DVKVTQSSRYLVKRTGEKVFLECVQDMDHENMFWYRQDPGLGLRLIYFSYDVKMKEKGDIPEGYSVSREKKERFSLILESASTNQTSMYLCASSPPRTLGEQYFGPGTRLLVL.